The clone carrying this T cell receptor beta chain appeared a single time. The data belong to a study of shared clonotypes between healthy human individuals. V shed 0 bases and J 4 bases; nucleotides not matched to a gene: 7. CDR1 SGHRS and CDR2 YFSETQ come from the germline V gene. The CDR3 totals 16 residues. Repertoires were generated with immunoSEQ multiplex PCR, while TCRdb's copy carries only in-frame clones and drops some. Of roughly 1,100,000 clones detected, around four fifths appear once; the ten largest clones hold 1.4%. Sequencing was done on a sample of memory CD4+ T cells sorted from blood. Described subset: CD45RA-negative fraction. The TCR sequence derives from a young man in good health. This chain links TRBV5-1 with TRBJ2-3; 8 bases are a match to TRBD1. The CDR3 DNA reads TGCGCCAGCAGCTTGGTTCAGGGGGCGCGAGCAGATACGCAGTATTTT. This gives the protein CASSLVQGARADTQYF.